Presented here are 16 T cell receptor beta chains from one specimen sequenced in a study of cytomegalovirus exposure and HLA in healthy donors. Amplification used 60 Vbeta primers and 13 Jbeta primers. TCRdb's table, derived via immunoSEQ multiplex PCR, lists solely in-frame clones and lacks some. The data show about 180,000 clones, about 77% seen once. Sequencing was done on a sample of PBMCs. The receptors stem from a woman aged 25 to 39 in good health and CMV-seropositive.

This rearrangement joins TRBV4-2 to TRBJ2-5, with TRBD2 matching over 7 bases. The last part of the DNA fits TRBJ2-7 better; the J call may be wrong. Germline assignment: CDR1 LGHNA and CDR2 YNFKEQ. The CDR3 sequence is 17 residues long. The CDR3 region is CASSQARGSGYTYEQYF. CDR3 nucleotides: TGTGCCAGCAGCCAGGCCCGGGGTAGCGGGTATACCTACGAGCAGTACTTC.

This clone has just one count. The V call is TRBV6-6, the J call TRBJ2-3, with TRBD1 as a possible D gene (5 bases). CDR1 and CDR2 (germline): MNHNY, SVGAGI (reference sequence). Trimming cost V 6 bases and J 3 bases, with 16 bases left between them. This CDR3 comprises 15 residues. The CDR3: CASRTDSKGTDTQYF. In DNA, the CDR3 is TGTGCCAGCAGGACCGACAGTAAGGGTACAGATACGCAGTATTTT.

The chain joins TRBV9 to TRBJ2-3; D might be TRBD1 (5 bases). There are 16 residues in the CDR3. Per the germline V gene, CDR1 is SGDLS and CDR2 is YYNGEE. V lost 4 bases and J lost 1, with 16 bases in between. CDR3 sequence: CASSPRALGGTDTQYF. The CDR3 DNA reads TGTGCCAGCAGCCCCCGGGCTCTAGGGGGCACAGATACGCAGTATTTT.

CDR3 nucleotides: TGTGCCATCGATCGGTACAATGAGCAGTTCTTC. Translating gives CAIDRYNEQFF. The rearrangement joins TRBV10-3 to TRBJ2-1, with D hard to call. V shed 8 bases and J shed 4 bases, with 6 bases lying between them. The germline CDR1 and CDR2 sequences are ENHRY and SYGVKD. CDR3 length equals 11 residues.

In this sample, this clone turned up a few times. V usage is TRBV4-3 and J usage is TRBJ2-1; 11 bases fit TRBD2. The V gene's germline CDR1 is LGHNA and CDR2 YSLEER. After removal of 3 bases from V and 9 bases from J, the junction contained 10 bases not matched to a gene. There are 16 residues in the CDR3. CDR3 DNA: TGCGCCAGCAGCCAGAGCTTAGCGGGGGGGCAGGGTGAGCAGTTCTTC. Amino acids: CASSQSLAGGQGEQFF.

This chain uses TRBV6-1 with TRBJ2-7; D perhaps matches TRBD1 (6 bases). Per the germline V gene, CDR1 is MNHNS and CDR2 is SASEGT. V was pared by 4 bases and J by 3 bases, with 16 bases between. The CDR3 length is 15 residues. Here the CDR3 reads CASSGSPRDNYEQYF. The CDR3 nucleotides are TGTGCCAGCAGTGGGAGTCCCCGGGACAACTACGAGCAGTACTTC.

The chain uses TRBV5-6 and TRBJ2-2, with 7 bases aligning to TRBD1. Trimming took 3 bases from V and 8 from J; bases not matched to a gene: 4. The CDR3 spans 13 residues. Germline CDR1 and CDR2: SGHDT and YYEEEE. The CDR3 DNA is TGTGCCAGCAGCTGGGGACAGTCAGGGGAGCTGTTTTTT. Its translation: CASSWGQSGELFF.

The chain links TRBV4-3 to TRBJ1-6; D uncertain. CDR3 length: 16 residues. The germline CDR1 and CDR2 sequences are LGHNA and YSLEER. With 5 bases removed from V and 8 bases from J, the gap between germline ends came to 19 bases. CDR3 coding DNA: TGCGCCAGCAGCGGCAGGTCCTTAGATGTTGATTCACCCCTCCACTTT. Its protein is CASSGRSLDVDSPLHF.

CDR3 residues: CASSTSGGARETQYF. The CDR3 region has the DNA TGTGCCAGCAGCACTAGCGGGGGGGCCAGGGAGACCCAGTACTTC. V is TRBV5-4 and J is TRBJ2-5, with 13 nucleotides matching TRBD2. V was clipped by 4 bases and J by 5 bases; unmatched bases: 5. From germline, CDR1 is SGHNT and CDR2 YYREEE (reference sequence). CDR3 size: 15 residues. Full variable domain (remainder filled in from reference TRBV5-4 and TRBJ2-5): ETGVTQSPTHLIKTRGQQVTLRCSSQSGHNTVSWYQQALGQGPQFIFQYYREEENGRGNFPPRFSGLQFPNYSSELNVNALELDDSALYLCASSTSGGARETQYFGPGTRLLVL.

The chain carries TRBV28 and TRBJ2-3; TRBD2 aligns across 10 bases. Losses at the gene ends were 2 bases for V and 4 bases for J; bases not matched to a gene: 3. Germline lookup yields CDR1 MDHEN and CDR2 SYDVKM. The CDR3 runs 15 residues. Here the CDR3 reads CASSLLAGDPDTQYF. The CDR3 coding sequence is TGTGCCAGCAGTTTACTAGCGGGGGACCCAGATACGCAGTATTTT.

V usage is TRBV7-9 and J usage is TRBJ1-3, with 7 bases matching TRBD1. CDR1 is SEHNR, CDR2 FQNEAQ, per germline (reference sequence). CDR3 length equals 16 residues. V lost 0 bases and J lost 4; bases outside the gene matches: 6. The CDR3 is CASSLARQGAGNTIYF. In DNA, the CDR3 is TGTGCCAGCAGCTTAGCGAGACAGGGAGCCGGAAACACCATATATTTT.

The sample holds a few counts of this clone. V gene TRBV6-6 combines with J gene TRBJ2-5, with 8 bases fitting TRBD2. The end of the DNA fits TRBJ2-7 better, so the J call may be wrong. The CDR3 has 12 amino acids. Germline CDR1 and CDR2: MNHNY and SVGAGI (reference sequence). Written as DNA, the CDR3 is TGTGCCACCGGGGGGGCGGGCTACGAGCAGTACTTC. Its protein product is CATGGAGYEQYF.

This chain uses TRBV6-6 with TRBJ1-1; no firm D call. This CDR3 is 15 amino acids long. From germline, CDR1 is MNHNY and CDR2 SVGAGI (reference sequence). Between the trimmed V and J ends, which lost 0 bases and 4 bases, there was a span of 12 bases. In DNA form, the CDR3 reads TGTGCCAGCAGTTACTCGGAGCCCCTGGGCACTGAAGCTTTCTTT. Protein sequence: CASSYSEPLGTEAFF.

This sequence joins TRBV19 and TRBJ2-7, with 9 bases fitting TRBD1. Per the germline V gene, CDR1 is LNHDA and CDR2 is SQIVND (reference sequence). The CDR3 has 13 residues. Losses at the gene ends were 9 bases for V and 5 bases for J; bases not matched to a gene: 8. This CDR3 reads CASRDREDNEQYF. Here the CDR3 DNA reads TGTGCCAGCCGGGACAGGGAAGACAACGAGCAGTACTTC. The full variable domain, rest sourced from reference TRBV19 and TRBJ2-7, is DGGITQSPKYLFRKEGQNVTLSCEQNLNHDAMYWYRQDPGQGLRLIYYSQIVNDFQKGDIAEGYSVSREKKESFPLTVTSAQKNPTAFYLCASRDREDNEQYFGPGTRLTVT.

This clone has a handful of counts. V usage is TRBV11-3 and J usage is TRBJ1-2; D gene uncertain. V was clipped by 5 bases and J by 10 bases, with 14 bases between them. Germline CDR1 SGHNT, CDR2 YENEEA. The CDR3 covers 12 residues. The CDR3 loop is CASSIGPVNYTF. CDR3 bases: TGTGCCAGCAGCATAGGTCCTGTAAACTACACCTTC.

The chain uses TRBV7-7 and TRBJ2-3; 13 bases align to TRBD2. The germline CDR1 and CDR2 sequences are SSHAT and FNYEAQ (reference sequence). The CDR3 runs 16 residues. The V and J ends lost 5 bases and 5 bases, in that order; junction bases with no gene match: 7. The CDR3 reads CASSPGLAGERDTQYF. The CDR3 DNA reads TGTGCCAGCAGCCCCGGACTAGCGGGGGAGAGAGATACGCAGTATTTT.